This TCR beta chain was recovered during a study of beta chain features in type 1 diabetes. Germline loops: CDR1 SGHDT, CDR2 YYEEEE. This CDR3 is 17 amino acids long. J gave up 8 bases and V 4 bases, and 17 bases lay outside the gene matches. Study-level results: The naive, central memory and Treg TCRB repertoires looked more alike in patients than they did in healthy donors. PCR might favor shorter templates, but any such skew would affect patients and controls equally. Among all four CD4+ subsets, Type 1 diabetes patients had TCRB CDR3s that were moderately but significantly shorter.

It was via CD45RO/CCR7/CD25/CD127/CD95/CD27 that CD4+ naive, central memory, regulatory and stem cell-like memory cells were sorted. This clone was counted a few times. Its cognate antigen is unknown. Of the isolated RNA, all was reverse transcribed, and so the sequenced material was expressed TCRB transcripts. Profiling relied on immunoSEQ multiplex PCR, and the TCRdb table lists in-frame clones only, not all of them. The sample has a few hundred thousand clones; 10% to 15% are singletons. Sequenced sample: naive CD4+ T cells from blood. The chain recombines TRBV5-6 with TRBJ2-2; 7 bases agree with TRBD2. This clonotype originated in a man younger than 35 in good health. CDR3 nucleotides: TGTGCCAGCAGCCTTCGACTAGCTAGCCCCCTGGCGGGGGAGCTGTTTTTT. Translated: CASSLRLASPLAGELFF.